This TCR beta chain appears in the sequencing data of a study of control samples from healthy donors and cancer patients. Produced via immunoSEQ multiplex PCR; TCRdb's table is partial and in-frame only. The table records 120,000 or so clones, about 87% of them present only once. Trimming took 0 bases from V and 6 from J; bases not matched to a gene: 9. This CDR3 comprises 18 residues. Germline assignment: CDR1 LGHDT and CDR2 YNNKEL (reference sequence). The chain combines TRBV3-1 (or the pseudogene TRBV3-2) with TRBJ2-1, with 12 bases fitting TRBD2. The sample was blood. This sequence was found in a man aged 30 to 45 in good health. Here the CDR3 reads CASSQDRTSGGFSNEQFF. CDR3 DNA sequence: TGTGCCAGCAGCCAAGATCGTACTAGCGGGGGGTTTAGCAATGAGCAGTTCTTC.